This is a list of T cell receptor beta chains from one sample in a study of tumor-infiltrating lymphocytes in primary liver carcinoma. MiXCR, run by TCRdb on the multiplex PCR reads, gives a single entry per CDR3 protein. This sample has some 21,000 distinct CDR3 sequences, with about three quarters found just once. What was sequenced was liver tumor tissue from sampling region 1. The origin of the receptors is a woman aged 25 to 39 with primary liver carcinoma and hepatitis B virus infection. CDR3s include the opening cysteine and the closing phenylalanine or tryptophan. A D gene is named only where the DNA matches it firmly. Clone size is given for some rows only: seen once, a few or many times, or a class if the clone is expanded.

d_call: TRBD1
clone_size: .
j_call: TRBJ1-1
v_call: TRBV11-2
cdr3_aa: CVISARDRWRKKWSNTEAFF
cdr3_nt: TGTGTCATCAGCGCTCGGGACAGGTGGCGCAAGAAGTGGAGTAACACTGAAGCTTTCTTT

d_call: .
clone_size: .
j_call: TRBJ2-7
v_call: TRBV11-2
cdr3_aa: CASSITGGGSWSHEQYF
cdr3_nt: TGTGCCAGCAGTATCACAGGAGGGGGCTCTTGGAGCCACGAACAGTACTTC

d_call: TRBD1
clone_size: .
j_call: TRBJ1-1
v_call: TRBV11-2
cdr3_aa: CASTARGRGRKRRSNAEAFF
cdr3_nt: TGTGCCAGCACCGCTCGGGGCAGGGGGCGCAAGAGGCGGAGTAACGCTGAAGCTTTCTTT

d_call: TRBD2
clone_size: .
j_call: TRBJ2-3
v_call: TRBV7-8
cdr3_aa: CASSPPRGSGRASDTQYF
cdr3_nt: TGTGCCAGCAGCCCCCCGCGGGGGAGCGGGAGGGCATCAGATACGCAGTATTTT

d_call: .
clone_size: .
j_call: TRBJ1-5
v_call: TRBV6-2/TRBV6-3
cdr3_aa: CTSSIDSFGNQPQQF
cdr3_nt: TGTACGAGCAGTATTGACAGTTTTGGTAATCAGCCCCAGCAGTTT

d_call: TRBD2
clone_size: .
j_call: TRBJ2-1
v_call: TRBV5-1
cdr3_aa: CAGRLGLAGGLGNEQFF
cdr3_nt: TGCGCCGGCAGATTGGGACTAGCAGGAGGCTTGGGCAATGAGCAGTTCTTC

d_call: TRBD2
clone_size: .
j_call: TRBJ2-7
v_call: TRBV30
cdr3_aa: CARSGLAGKSYEQYF
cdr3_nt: TGTGCCAGGAGTGGACTAGCGGGGAAGTCCTACGAGCAGTACTTC

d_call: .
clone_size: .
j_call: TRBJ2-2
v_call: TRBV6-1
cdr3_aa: CASSETLLGGAANTRELFF
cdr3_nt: TGTGCCAGTAGTGAAACCCTTCTCGGGGGCGCCGCGAACACCAGGGAGCTGTTTTTT

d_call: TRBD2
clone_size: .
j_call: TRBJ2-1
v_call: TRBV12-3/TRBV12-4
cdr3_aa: CASILSWASGLEQFF
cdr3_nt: TGTGCCAGCATCCTGTCGTGGGCTAGCGGACTTGAGCAGTTCTTC

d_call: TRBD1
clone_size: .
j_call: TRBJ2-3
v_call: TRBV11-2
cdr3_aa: CASSRTRQGRGNKQNF
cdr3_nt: TGTGCCAGCAGCCGGACGCGACAGGGAAGGGGAAATAAGCAGAATTTT

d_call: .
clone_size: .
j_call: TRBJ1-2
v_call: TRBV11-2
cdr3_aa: CASRDRDTTYGYTF
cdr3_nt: TGTGCCAGCAGAGATAGGGACACCACCTATGGCTACACATTC

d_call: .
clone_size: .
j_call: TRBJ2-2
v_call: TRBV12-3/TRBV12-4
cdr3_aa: CASGWDTNTGELFF
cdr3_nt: TGTGCCAGCGGGTGGGACACGAACACCGGGGAGCTGTTTTTT

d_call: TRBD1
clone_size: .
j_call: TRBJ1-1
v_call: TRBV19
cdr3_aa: CASSDDRGMRAIF
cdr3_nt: TGTGCAAGTAGTGACGACAGGGGGATGAGAGCTATCTTT

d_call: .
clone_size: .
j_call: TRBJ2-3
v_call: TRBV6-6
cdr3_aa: CASSYSFGSGSAETQYF
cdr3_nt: TGTGCCAGCAGTTACTCATTTGGCAGCGGGTCCGCAGAAACGCAGTATTTT

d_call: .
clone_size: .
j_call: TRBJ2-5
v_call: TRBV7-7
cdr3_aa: CASSWTKAGTQYF
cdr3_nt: TGCGCTAGCAGCTGGACGAAAGCAGGGACCCAGTACTTC

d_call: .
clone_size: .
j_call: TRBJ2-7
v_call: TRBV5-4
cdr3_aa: CSSSYEGDPIWGGEQYF
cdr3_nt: TGTAGCAGCAGCTATGAGGGGGACCCCATTTGGGGGGGCGAGCAGTACTTC

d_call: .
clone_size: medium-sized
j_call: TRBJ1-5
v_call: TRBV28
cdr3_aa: CASSRGGQPQHF
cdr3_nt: TGTGCCAGCAGTCGAGGGGGTCAGCCCCAGCATTTT

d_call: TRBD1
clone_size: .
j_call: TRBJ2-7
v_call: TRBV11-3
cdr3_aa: CASSRGIGTVVYEQYF
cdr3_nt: TGTGCCAGCAGCAGGGGGATAGGGACAGTCGTCTACGAGCAGTACTTC

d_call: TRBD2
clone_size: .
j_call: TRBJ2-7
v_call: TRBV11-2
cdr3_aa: CASSLFVGLAGGWYEQYF
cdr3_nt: TGTGCCAGCAGCTTATTCGTTGGACTAGCGGGAGGGTGGTACGAGCAGTACTTC

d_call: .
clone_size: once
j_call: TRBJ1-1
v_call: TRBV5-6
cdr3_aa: CARSFWGRMRAFF
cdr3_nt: TGTGCCAGAAGCTTTTGGGGCCGCATGAGGGCTTTCTTT

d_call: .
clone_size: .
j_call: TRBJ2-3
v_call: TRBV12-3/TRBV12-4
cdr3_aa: CTISRLDTGTDQPQYF
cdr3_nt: TGTACCATCAGCCGATTAGATACGGGGACCGATCAGCCCCAGTATTTT

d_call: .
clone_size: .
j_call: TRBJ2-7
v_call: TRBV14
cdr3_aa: CASSEAAETDYEQNF
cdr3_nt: TGTGCCAGCAGCGAGGCGGCGGAGACTGACTACGAGCAGAACTTC

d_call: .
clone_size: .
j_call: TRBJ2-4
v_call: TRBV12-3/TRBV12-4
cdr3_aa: CANSIPGRGLPKNIQYF
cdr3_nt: TGTGCCAACTCGATTCCCGGGCGGGGCCTACCCAAAAACATTCAGTACTTC

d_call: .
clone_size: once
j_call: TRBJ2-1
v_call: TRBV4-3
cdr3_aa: CASSQDAGSFYNDQFF
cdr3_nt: TGCGCCAGCAGCCAAGATGCTGGAAGCTTCTACAATGACCAGTTCTTC

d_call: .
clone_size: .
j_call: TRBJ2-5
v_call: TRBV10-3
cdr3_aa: CAISESATIQGTQYF
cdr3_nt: TGTGCCATCAGTGAGTCGGCCACCATACAAGGGACCCAGTACTTC

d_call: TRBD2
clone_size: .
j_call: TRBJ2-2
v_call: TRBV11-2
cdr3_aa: CACSLVALAVTGDLFF
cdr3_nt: TGTGCCTGTAGCTTAGTGGCGCTAGCGGTAACCGGGGACCTGTTTTTT

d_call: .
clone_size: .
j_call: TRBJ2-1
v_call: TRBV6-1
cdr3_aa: CASLPSDGEYYEQFF
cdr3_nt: TGTGCCAGCCTACCCTCGGACGGGGAATACTATGAGCAGTTCTTC

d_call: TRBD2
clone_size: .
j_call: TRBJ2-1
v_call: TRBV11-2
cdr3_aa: CASSLTSGRFPGDEQIF
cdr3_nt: TGTGCCAGCAGCCTTACTAGCGGGAGATTCCCGGGCGATGAGCAGATCTTC

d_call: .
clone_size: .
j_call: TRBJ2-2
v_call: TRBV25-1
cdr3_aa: CALDGASSLYTRELFF
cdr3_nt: TGTGCCCTTGATGGCGCTTCGTCGCTTTACACCCGGGAGCTGTTTTTT

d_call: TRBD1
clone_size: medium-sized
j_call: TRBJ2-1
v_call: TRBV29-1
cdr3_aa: CSAGRQGTNEQFF
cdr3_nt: TGCAGCGCCGGAAGACAGGGAACCAATGAGCAGTTCTTC

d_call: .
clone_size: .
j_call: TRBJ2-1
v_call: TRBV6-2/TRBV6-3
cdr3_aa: CASSDGNEQFF
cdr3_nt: TGTGCCAGCAGTGACGGAAACGAGCAGTTCTTC

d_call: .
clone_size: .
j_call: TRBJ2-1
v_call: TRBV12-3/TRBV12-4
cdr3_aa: CASSLSVTRGLEQFF
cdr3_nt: TGTGCCAGCAGCCTGTCCGTGACTAGAGGACTTGAGCAGTTCTTT

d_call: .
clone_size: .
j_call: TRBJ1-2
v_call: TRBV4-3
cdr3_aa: CASSAQSEIYDYTF
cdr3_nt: TGCGCCAGCAGTGCTCAGTCGGAGATCTATGACTACACCTTC

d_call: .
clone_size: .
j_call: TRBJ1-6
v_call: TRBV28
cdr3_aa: CADSGLSGASPLRF
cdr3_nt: TGTGCCGACAGTGGACTATCCGGAGCTTCACCCCTCCGCTTT

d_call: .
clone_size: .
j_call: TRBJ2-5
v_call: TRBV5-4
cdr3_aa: CVSCFPREETQYF
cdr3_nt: TGTGTCAGCTGCTTCCCGCGGGAAGAGACCCAGTACTTC

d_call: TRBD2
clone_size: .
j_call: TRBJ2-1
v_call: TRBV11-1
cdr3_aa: CASSSGTSGRAYDEQFF
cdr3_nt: TGTGCCAGCAGTTCCGGGACTAGCGGGAGGGCCTATGATGAGCAGTTCTTC

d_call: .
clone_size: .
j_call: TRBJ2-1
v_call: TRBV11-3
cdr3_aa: CASSLGLLSEGYNEQFF
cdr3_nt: TGTGCCAGCAGTTTAGGCCTACTATCGGAAGGCTACAATGAGCAGTTCTTC

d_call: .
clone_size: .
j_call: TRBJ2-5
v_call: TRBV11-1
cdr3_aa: CPSILAEREETQYF
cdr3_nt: TGTCCCAGCATCTTAGCAGAGCGCGAAGAGACCCAGTACTTC

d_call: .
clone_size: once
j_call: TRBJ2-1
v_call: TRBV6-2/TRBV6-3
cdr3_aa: CSCSYRETHNEQFF
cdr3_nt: TGTTCCTGCAGTTACCGGGAAACCCACAATGAGCAGTTCTTC

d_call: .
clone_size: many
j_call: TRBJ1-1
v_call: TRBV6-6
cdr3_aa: CASREGSTVKNTEAFF
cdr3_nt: TGTGCCAGCAGAGAGGGATCCACGGTGAAGAACACTGAAGCTTTCTTT

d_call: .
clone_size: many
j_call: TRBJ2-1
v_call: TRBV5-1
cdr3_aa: CASRGLGDEQFF
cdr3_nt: TGCGCCAGCAGAGGCCTGGGGGATGAGCAGTTCTTC

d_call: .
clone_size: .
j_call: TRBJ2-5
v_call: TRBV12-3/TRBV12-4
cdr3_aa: CASITYPGTEEAQYF
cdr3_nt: TGTGCCAGCATCACCTACCCCGGGACCGAAGAGGCCCAGTACTTC

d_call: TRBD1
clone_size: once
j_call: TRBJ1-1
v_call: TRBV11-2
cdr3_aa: CASSAWDRGRKRWSNIGAFF
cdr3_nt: TGTGCCAGCAGCGCTTGGGACAGGGGGCGTAAGAGGTGGAGTAACATTGGAGCTTTCTTT

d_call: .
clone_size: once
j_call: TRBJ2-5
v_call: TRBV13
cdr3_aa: CTSSLRGWVTRETQYF
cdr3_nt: TGTACCAGCAGCTTAAGGGGCTGGGTAACTAGGGAGACCCAGTACTTC

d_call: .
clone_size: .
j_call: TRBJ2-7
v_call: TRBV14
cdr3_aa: CASSQAGTDYELYF
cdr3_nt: TGTGCCAGCAGCCAGGCAGGGACTGACTACGAGCTGTACTTC

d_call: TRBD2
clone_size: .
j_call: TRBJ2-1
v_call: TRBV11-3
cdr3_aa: CASSQTSGVYNEQFF
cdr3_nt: TGTGCCAGCAGCCAGACTAGCGGAGTTTACAATGAGCAGTTCTTC

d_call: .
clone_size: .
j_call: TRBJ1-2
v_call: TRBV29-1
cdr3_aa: CNVEYKTSYTF
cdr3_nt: TGCAACGTTGAATATAAGACCAGCTACACCTTC

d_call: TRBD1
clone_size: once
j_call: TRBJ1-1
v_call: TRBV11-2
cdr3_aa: CVSTARDRRRKRWSNTEAFF
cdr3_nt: TGTGTCAGCACAGCTCGGGACAGGAGGCGCAAGAGGTGGAGTAACACTGAAGCTTTCTTT

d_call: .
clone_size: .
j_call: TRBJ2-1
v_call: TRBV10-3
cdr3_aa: CAIKGDAGVRSLDEQFF
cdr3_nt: TGTGCCATCAAGGGGGACGCTGGCGTGAGAAGTCTTGATGAGCAGTTCTTC

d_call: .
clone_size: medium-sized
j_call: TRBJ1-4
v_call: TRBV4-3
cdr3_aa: CASSQDRIMGWNEKLFF
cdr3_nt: TGCGCCAGCAGCCAAGATCGTATTATGGGATGGAATGAAAAACTGTTTTTT

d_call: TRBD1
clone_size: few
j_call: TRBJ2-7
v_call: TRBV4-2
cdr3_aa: CASGQEHLGQGGPREQYF
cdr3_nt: TGTGCCAGCGGCCAGGAACACCTAGGACAGGGGGGACCACGCGAGCAATACTTC

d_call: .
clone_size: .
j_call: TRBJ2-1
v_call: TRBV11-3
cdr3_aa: CASSSTGHGLLNEQFF
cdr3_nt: TGTGCCAGCAGTTCAACGGGACACGGTTTATTGAATGAGCAGTTCTTC

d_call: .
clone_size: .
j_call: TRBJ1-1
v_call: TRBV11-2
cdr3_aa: CVSSARNRWRKRWSNTETFF
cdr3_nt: TGTGTCAGCAGCGCTCGGAATAGGTGGCGCAAGAGGTGGAGTAACACTGAAACTTTCTTT